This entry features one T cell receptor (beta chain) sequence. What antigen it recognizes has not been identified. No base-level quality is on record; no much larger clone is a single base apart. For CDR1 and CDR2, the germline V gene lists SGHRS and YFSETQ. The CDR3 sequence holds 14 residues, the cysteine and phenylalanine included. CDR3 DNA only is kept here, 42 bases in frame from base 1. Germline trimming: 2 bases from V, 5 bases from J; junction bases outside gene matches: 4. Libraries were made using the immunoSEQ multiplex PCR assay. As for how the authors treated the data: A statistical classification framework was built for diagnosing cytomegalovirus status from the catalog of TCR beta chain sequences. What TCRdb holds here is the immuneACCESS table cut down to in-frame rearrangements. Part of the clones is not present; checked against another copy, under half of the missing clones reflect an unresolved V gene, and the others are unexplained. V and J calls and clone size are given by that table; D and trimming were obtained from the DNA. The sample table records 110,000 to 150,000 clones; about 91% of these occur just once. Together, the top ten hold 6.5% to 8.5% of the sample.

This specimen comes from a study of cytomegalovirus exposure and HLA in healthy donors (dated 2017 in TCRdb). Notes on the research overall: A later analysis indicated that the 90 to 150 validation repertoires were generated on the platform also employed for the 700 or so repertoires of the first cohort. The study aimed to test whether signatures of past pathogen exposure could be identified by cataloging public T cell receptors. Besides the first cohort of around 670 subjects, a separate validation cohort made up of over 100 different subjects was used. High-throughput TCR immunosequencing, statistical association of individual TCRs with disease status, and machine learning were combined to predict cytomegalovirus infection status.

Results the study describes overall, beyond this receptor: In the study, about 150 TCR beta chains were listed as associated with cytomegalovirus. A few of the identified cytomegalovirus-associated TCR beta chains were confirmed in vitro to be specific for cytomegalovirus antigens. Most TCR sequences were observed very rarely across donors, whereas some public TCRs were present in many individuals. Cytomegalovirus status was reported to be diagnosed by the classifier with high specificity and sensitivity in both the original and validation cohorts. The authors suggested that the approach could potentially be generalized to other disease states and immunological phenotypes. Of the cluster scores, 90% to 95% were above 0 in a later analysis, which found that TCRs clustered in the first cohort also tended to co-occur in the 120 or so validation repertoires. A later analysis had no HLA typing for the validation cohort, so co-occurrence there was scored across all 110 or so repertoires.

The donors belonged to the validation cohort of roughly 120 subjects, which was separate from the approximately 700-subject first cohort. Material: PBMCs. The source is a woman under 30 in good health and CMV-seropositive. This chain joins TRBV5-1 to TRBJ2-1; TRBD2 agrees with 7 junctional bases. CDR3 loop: CASSLGRENNEQFF. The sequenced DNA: TGCGCCAGCAGCTTAGGGCGGGAGAACAATGAGCAGTTCTTC.